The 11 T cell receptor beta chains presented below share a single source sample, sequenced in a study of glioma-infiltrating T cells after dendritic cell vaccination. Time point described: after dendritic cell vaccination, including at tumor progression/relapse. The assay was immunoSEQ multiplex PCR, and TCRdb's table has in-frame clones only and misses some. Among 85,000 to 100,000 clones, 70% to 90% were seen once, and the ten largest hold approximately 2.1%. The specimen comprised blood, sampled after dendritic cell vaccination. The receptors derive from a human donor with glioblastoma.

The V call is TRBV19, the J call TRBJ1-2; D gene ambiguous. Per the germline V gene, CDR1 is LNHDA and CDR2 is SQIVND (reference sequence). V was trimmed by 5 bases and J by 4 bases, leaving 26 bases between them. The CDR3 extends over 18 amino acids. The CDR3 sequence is CASSGGYRTDPWGYGYTF. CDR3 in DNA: TGTGCCAGTAGTGGAGGTTACCGGACTGATCCTTGGGGCTATGGCTACACCTTC.

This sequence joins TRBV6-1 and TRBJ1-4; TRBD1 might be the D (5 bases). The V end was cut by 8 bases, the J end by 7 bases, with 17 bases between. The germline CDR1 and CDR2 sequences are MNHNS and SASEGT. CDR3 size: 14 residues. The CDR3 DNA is TGTGCCAGCGGCGGGACCCTGGAGGGTGAAAAACTGTTTTTT. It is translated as CASGGTLEGEKLFF.

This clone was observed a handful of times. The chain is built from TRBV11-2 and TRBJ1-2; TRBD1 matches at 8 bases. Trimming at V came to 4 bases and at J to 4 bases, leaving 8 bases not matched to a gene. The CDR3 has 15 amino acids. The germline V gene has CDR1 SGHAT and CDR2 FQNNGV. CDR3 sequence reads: CASSSRQGSPYGYTF. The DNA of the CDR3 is TGTGCCAGCAGCTCCAGACAGGGGAGCCCCTATGGCTACACCTTC.

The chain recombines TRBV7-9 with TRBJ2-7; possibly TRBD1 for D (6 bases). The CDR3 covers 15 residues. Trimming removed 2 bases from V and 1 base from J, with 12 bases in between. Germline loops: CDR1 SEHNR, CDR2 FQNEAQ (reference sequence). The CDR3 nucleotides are TGTGCCAGCAGCTTAACAGGGCGTCCTTCCTACGAGCAGTACTTC. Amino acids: CASSLTGRPSYEQYF.

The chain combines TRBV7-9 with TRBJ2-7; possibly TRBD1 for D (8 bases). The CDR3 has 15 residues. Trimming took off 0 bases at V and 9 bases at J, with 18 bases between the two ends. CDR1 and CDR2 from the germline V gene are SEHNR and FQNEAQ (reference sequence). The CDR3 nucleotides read TGTGCCAGCAGCTTAGCGGGAGGGACAGGATCAGGGCAGTACTTC. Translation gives CASSLAGGTGSGQYF.

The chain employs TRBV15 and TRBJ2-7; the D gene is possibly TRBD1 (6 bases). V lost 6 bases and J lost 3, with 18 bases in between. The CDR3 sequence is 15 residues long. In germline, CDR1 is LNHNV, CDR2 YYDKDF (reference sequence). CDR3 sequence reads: CATRFYEGEHYEQYF. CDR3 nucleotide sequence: TGTGCCACCAGATTTTACGAGGGGGAACACTACGAGCAGTACTTC.

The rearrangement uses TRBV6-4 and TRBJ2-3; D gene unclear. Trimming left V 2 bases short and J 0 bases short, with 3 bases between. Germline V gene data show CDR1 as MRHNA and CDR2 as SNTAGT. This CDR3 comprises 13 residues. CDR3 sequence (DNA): TGTGCCAGCAGTGACCAAAGCACAGATACGCAGTATTTT. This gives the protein CASSDQSTDTQYF.

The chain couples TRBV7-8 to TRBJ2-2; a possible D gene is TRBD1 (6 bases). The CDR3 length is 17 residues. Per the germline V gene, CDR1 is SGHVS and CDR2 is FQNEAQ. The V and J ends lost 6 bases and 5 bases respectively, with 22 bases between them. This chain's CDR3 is CASRTRGSVEHTGELFF. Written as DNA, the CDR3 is TGTGCCAGCAGAACGAGGGGGAGCGTCGAACATACCGGGGAGCTGTTTTTT.

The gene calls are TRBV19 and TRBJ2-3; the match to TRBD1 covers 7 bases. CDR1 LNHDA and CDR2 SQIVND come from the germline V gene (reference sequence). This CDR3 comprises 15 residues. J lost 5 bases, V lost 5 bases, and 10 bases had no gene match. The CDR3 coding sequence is TGTGCCAGTAGTTCCTGGACAGGCCAGGGAGATACGCAGTATTTT. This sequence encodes CASSSWTGQGDTQYF.

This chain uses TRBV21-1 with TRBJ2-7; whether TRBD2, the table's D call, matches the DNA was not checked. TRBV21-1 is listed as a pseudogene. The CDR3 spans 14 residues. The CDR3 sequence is CASSKALQDYEQYV. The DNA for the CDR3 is TGTGCCAGCAGCAAGGCTCTCCAGGACTACGAGCAGTACGTC.

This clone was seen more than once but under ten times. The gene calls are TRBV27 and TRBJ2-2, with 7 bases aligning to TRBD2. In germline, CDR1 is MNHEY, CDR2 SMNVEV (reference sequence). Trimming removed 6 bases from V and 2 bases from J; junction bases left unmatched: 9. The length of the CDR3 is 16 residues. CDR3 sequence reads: CASSATAGTNTGELFF. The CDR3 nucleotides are TGTGCCAGCAGCGCAACAGCGGGAACCAACACCGGGGAGCTGTTTTTT.